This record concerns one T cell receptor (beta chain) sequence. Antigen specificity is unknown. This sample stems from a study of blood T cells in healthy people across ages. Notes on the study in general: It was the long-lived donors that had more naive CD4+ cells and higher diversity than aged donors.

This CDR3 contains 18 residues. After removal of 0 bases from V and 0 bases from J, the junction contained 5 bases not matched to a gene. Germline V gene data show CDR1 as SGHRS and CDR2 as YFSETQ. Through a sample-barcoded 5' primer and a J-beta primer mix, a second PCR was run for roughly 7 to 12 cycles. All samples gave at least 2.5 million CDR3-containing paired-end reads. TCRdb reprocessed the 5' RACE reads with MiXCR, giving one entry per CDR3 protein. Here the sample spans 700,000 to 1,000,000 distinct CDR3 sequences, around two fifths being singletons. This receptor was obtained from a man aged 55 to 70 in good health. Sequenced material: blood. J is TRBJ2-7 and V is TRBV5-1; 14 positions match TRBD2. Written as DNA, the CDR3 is TGCGCCAGCAGCTTGGGGCGGACTAGCGGGGGGAGCTCCTACGAGCAGTACTTC. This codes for CASSLGRTSGGSSYEQYF.